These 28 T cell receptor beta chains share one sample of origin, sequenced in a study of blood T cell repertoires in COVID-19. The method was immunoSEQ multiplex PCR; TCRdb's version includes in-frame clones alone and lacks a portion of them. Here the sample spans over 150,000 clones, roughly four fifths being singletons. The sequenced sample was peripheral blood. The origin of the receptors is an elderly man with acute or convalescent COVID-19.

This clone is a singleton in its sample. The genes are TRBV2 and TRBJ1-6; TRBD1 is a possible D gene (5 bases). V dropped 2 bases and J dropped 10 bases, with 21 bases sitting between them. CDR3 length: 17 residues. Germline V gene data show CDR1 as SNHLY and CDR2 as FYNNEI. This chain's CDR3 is CASSEQGGFFSGSPLHF. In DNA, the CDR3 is TGTGCCAGCAGTGAACAGGGAGGGTTTTTTTCTGGCTCACCCCTCCACTTT.

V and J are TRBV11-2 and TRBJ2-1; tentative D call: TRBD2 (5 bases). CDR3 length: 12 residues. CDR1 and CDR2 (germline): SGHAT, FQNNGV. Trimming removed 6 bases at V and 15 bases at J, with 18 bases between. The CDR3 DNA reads TGTGCCAGCAGTTCCAGGTACGGGGTCCGGTTCTTC. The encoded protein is CASSSRYGVRFF.

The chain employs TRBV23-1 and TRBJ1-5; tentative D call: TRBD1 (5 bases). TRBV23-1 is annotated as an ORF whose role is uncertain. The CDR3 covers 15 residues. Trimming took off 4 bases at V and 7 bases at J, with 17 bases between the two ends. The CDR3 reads CASSRRWQGGQPQHF. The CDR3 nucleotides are TGCGCCAGCAGTCGCCGTTGGCAGGGTGGGCAGCCCCAGCATTTT.

The CDR3, as DNA: TGTGCCAGCAGTTTTGAGATGAACACTGAAGCTTTCTTT. It codes for CASSFEMNTEAFF. This chain links TRBV12-3 or TRBV12-4 with TRBJ1-1, with D unresolved. V lost 3 bases and J lost 0, with 5 bases in between. This CDR3 has 13 residues.

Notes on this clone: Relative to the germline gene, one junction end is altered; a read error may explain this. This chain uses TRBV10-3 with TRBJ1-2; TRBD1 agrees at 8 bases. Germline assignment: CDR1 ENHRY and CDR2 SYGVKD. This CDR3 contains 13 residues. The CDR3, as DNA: TGTGCCTTCAGGACAGGGAATAACTATGGCTACACCTTC. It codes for CAFRTGNNYGYTF.

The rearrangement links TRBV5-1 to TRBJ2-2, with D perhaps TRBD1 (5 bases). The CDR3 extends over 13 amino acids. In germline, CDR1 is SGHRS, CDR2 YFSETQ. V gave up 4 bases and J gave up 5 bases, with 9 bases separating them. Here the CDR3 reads CASSTQGTGELFF. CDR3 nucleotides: TGCGCCAGCAGCACCCAGGGAACCGGGGAGCTGTTTTTT.

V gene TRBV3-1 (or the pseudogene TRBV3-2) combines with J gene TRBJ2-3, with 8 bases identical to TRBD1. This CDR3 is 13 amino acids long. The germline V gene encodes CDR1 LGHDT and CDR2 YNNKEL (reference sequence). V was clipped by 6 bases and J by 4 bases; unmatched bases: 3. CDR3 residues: CASRLTGADTQYF. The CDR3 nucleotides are TGTGCCAGCAGATTGACAGGGGCAGATACGCAGTATTTT.

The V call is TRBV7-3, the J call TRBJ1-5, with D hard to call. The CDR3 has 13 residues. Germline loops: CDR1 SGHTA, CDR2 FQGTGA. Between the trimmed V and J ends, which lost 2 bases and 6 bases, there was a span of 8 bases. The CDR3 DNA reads TGTGCCAGCAGCTTAGGCCTTTCTCAGCCCCAGCATTTT. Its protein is CASSLGLSQPQHF.

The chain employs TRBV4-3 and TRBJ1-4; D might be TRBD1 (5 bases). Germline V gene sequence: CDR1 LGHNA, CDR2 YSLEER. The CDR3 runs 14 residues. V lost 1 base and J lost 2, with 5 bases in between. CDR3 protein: CASSQGQTNEKLFF. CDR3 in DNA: TGCGCCAGCAGCCAAGGACAGACTAATGAAAAACTGTTTTTT.

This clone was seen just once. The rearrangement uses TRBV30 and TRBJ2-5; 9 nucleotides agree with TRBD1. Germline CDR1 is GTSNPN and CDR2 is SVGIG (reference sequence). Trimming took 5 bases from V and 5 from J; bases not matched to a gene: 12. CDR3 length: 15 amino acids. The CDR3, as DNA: TGTGCCTGGGGTACCGGACAGGGGAAAGGCGAGACCCAGTACTTC. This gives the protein CAWGTGQGKGETQYF. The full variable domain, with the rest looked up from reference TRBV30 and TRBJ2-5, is SQTIHQWPATLVQPVGSPLSLECTVEGTSNPNLYWYRQAAGRGLQLLFYSVGIGQISSEVPQNLSASRPQDRQFILSSKKLLLSDSGFYLCAWGTGQGKGETQYFGPGTRLLVL.

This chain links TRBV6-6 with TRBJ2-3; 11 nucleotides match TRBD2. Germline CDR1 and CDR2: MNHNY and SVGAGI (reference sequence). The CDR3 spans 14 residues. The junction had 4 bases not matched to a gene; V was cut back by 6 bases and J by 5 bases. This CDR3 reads CASSYSGGGDTQYF. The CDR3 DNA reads TGTGCCAGCAGCTATAGCGGGGGGGGAGATACGCAGTATTTT.

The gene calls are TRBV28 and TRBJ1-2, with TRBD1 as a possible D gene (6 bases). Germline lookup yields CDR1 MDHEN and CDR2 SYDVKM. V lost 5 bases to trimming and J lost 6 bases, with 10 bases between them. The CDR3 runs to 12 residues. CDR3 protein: CASSAAGDGYTF. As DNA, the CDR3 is TGTGCCAGCAGTGCGGCAGGGGATGGCTACACCTTC.

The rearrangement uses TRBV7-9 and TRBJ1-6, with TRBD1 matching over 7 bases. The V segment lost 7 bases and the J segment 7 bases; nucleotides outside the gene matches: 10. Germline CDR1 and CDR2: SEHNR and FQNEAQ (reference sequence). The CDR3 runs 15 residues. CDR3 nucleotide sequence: TGTGCCAGCAACCCAGCAGACAGGGAGAATTCACCCCTCCACTTT. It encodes CASNPADRENSPLHF.

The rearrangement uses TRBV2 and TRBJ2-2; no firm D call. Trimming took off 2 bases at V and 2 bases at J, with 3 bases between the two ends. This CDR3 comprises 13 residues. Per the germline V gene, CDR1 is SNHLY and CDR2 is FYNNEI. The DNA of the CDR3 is TGTGCCAGCAGTGAACAAAACACCGGGGAGCTGTTTTTT. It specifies CASSEQNTGELFF.

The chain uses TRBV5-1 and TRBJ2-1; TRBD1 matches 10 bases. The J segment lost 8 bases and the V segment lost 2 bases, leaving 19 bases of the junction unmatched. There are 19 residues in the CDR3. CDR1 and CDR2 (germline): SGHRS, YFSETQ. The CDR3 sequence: CASSFPGTGDPLRDYEQFF. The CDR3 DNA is TGCGCCAGCAGCTTCCCCGGGACAGGGGACCCTCTGCGGGATTATGAGCAGTTCTTC.

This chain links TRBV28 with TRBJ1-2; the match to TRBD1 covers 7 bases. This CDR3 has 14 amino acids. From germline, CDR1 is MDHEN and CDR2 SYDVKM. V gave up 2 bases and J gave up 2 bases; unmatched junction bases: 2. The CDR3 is CASSLGQVNYGYTF. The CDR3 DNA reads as TGTGCCAGCAGTTTAGGACAGGTCAACTATGGCTACACCTTC.

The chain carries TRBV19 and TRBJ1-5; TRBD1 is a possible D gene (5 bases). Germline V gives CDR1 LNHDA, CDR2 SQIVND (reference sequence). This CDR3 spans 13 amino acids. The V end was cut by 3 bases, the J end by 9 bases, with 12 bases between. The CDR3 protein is CASSIGGMRPQHF. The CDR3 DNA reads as TGTGCCAGTAGTATCGGGGGTATGAGGCCCCAGCATTTT. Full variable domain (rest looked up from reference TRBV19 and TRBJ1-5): DGGITQSPKYLFRKEGQNVTLSCEQNLNHDAMYWYRQDPGQGLRLIYYSQIVNDFQKGDIAEGYSVSREKKESFPLTVTSAQKNPTAFYLCASSIGGMRPQHFGDGTRLSIL.

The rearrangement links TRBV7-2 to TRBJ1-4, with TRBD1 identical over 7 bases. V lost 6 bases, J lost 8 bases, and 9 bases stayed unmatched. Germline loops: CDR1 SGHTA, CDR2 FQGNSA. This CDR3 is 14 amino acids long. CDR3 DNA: TGTGCCAGCAGTCCCGACAGGGTTGGGGAAAAACTGTTTTTT. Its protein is CASSPDRVGEKLFF.

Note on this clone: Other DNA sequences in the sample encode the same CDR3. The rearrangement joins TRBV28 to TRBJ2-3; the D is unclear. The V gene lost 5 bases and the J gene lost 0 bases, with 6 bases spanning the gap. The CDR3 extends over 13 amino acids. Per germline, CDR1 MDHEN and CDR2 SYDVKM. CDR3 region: CASSTPSTDTQYF. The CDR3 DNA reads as TGTGCCAGCAGTACACCTAGCACAGATACGCAGTATTTT. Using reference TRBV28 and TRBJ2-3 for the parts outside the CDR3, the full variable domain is DVKVTQSSRYLVKRTGEKVFLECVQDMDHENMFWYRQDPGLGLRLIYFSYDVKMKEKGDIPEGYSVSREKKERFSLILESASTNQTSMYLCASSTPSTDTQYFGPGTRLTVL.

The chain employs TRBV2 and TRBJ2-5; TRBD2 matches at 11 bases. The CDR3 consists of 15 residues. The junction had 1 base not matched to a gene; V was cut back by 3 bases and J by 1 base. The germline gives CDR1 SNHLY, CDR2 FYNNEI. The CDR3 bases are TGTGCCAGCAGTGACCTAGCGGGGGGCCAAGAGACCCAGTACTTC. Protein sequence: CASSDLAGGQETQYF.

CDR3 nucleotide sequence: TGTGCCAGCAGCTTATGGGCCGACAGTAATCAGCCCCAGCATTTT. It translates to CASSLWADSNQPQHF. This chain connects TRBV7-2 to TRBJ1-5; D possibly corresponds to TRBD1 (5 bases). Germline CDR1 and CDR2: SGHTA and FQGNSA. This CDR3 has 15 residues. Trimming shortened V by 2 bases and J by 4 bases, and 12 bases separated the two germline ends.

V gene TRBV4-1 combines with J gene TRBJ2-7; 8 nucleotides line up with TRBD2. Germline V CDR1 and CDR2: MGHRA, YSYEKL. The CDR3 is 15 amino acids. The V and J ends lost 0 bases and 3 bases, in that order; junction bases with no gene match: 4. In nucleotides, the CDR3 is TGCGCCAGCAGCCAAGACCCGGGGGGGCGCTACGAGCAGTACTTC. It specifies CASSQDPGGRYEQYF.

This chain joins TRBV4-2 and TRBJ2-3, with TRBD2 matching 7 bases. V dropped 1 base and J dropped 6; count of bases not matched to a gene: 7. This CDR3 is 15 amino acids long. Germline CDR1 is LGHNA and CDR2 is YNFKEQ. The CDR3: CASSQAGGGSDTQYF. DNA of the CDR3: TGTGCCAGCAGCCAAGCGGGGGGTGGATCGGATACGCAGTATTTT.

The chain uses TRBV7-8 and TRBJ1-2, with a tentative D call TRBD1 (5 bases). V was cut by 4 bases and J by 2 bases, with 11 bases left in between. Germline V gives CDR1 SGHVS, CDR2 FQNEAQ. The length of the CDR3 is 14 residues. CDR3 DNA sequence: TGTGCCAGCAGCTCCGCCGGGGGGAACTATGGCTACACCTTC. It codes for CASSSAGGNYGYTF.

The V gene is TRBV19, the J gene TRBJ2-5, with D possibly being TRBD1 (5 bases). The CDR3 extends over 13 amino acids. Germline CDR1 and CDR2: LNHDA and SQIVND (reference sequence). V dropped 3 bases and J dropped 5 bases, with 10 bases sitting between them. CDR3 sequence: CASSMSGYETQYF. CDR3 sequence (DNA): TGTGCCAGTAGTATGTCAGGGTATGAGACCCAGTACTTC.

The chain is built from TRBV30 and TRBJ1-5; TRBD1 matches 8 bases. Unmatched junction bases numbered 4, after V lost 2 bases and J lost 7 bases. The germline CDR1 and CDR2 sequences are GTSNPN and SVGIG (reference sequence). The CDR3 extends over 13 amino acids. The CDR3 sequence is CAWSSQGEQPQHF. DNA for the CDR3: TGTGCCTGGAGTTCACAGGGGGAACAGCCCCAGCATTTT.

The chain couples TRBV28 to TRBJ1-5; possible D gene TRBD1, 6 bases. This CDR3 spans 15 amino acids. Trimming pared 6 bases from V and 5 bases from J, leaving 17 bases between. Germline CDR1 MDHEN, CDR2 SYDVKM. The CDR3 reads CASRPQGMGHQPQHF. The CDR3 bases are TGTGCCAGCAGGCCACAGGGTATGGGGCATCAGCCCCAGCATTTT.

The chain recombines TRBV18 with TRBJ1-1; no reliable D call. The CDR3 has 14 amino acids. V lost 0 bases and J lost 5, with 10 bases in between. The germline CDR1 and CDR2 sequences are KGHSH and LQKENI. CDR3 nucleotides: TGTGCCAGCTCACCACCATATAAGAGGACTGAAGCTTTCTTT. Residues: CASSPPYKRTEAFF.